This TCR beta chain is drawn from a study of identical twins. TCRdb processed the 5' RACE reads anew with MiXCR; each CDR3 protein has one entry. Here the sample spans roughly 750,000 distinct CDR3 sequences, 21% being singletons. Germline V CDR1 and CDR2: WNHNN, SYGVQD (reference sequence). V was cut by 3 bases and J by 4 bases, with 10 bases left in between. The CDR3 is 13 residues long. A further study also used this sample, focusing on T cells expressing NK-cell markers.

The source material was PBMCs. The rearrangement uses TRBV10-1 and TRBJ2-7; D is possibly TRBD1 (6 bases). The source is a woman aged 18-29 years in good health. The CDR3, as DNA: TGCGCCAGCAGTGATGACAGGTTTTACGAGCAGTACTTC. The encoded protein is CASSDDRFYEQYF.